Listed below are T cell receptor beta chains from one sample, sequenced in a study of vaccination and CD4 T cells after COVID-19. No cognate antigen is known for these TCRs. TCRdb processed the PCR reads anew with MiXCR; each CDR3 protein has one entry. The table records 20,000 to 25,000 distinct CDR3 sequences, about 45% of them present only once. Input material: CD4+ T cells from blood, cultured in vitro. The receptor source for this set is a human donor who had recovered from COVID-19. CDR3s include the opening cysteine and the closing phenylalanine or tryptophan. A D gene is named only where the DNA matches it firmly. For some rows the clone size is stated as once, few or many, or as a class when expanded; others skip it.

D: .
size: .
J: TRBJ1-1
length: 16
V: TRBV6-5
CDR3: CASSYSTGRRNTEAFF
DNA: TGTGCCAGCAGTTACTCAACGGGGAGAAGGAACACTGAAGCTTTCTTT

D: .
size: few
J: TRBJ2-7
length: 12
V: TRBV20-1
CDR3: CSASGGPYEQYF
DNA: TGCAGTGCTAGCGGGGGGCCCTACGAGCAGTACTTC

D: TRBD1
size: .
J: TRBJ1-6
length: 14
V: TRBV2
CDR3: CASSGDREVSPLHF
DNA: TGTGCCAGCAGCGGGGACAGAGAGGTTTCACCCCTCCACTTT

D: .
size: .
J: TRBJ2-3
length: 14
V: TRBV27
CDR3: CASRRGAWTDTQYF
DNA: TGTGCCAGTAGAAGGGGCGCGTGGACAGATACGCAGTATTTT

D: TRBD1
size: .
J: TRBJ1-2
length: 13
V: TRBV28
CDR3: CASLDREGYGYTF
DNA: TGTGCCAGCCTTGACAGGGAAGGGTATGGCTACACCTTC

D: TRBD1
size: few
J: TRBJ2-2
length: 15
V: TRBV6-1
CDR3: CASRAGTADTGELFF
DNA: TGTGCCAGCAGGGCCGGGACAGCTGACACCGGGGAGCTGTTTTTT

D: .
size: .
J: TRBJ2-3
length: 12
V: TRBV20-1
CDR3: CSAGPGGNTQYF
DNA: TGCAGTGCTGGGCCTGGGGGGAATACGCAGTATTTT

D: TRBD1
size: once
J: TRBJ2-1
length: 16
V: TRBV6-1
CDR3: CASIGGTGWGVNEQFF
DNA: TGTGCCAGCATCGGCGGGACAGGGTGGGGGGTCAATGAGCAGTTCTTC

D: .
size: few
J: TRBJ1-1
length: 13
V: TRBV7-2
CDR3: CASSARGNTEAFF
DNA: TGTGCCAGCAGCGCCAGGGGGAACACTGAAGCTTTCTTT

D: TRBD2
size: .
J: TRBJ2-2
length: 15
V: TRBV20-1
CDR3: CSARGTSGTTGELFF
DNA: TGCAGTGCTAGGGGGACTAGCGGGACTACCGGGGAGCTGTTTTTT

D: .
size: few
J: TRBJ1-5
length: 16
V: TRBV6-5
CDR3: CASSFGGPGLGQPQHF
DNA: TGTGCCAGCAGTTTTGGGGGCCCAGGGCTTGGCCAGCCCCAGCATTTT

D: .
size: .
J: TRBJ1-2
length: 14
V: TRBV20-1
CDR3: CSARPGGTNYGYTF
DNA: TGCAGTGCTAGGCCGGGGGGGACGAACTATGGCTACACCTTC

D: TRBD2
size: .
J: TRBJ2-5
length: 15
V: TRBV18
CDR3: CASSPLAGGYETQYF
DNA: TGTGCCAGCTCACCCCTAGCGGGAGGATACGAGACCCAGTACTTC

D: TRBD1
size: .
J: TRBJ2-5
length: 18
V: TRBV25-1
CDR3: CASSDPTHPDRGRETQYF
DNA: TGTGCCAGCAGTGACCCTACTCACCCGGACAGGGGGCGAGAGACCCAGTACTTC

D: .
size: medium-sized
J: TRBJ2-7
length: 14
V: TRBV5-1
CDR3: CASSRSGANYEQYF
DNA: TGCGCCAGCAGCCGCTCAGGGGCAAACTACGAGCAGTACTTC

D: TRBD1
size: .
J: TRBJ2-1
length: 15
V: TRBV6-5
CDR3: CASSYWGQPNNEQFF
DNA: TGTGCCAGCAGTTACTGGGGACAGCCCAACAATGAGCAGTTCTTC

D: .
size: few
J: TRBJ2-3
length: 15
V: TRBV19
CDR3: CASSMGTFTPDTQYF
DNA: TGTGCCAGTAGTATGGGGACATTTACCCCGGATACGCAGTATTTT

D: TRBD1
size: .
J: TRBJ2-5
length: 15
V: TRBV5-1
CDR3: CASSPDRGRWETQYF
DNA: TGCGCCAGCAGCCCGGACAGGGGGCGATGGGAGACCCAGTACTTC

D: TRBD2
size: few
J: TRBJ2-3
length: 14
V: TRBV19
CDR3: CASSIGGSTDTQYF
DNA: TGTGCCAGTAGCATCGGGGGGAGCACAGATACGCAGTATTTT

D: .
size: .
J: TRBJ2-5
length: 15
V: TRBV7-8
CDR3: CASSLAAGRGETQYF
DNA: TGTGCCAGCAGCTTAGCGGCGGGGCGGGGAGAGACCCAGTACTTC

D: .
size: once
J: TRBJ1-3
length: 15
V: TRBV20-1
CDR3: CSANRPSSSPGSIYF
DNA: TGCAGTGCTAACCGACCCAGTTCCTCCCCCGGCTCCATATATTTT

D: .
size: .
J: TRBJ2-7
length: 15
V: TRBV27
CDR3: CASSSVRTKSYEQYF
DNA: TGTGCCAGCAGTTCCGTTCGGACAAAATCCTACGAGCAGTACTTC

D: TRBD1
size: .
J: TRBJ1-1
length: 13
V: TRBV19
CDR3: CASSRQGTTEAFF
DNA: TGTGCCAGTAGTAGACAGGGGACCACTGAAGCTTTCTTT

D: TRBD2
size: .
J: TRBJ2-1
length: 15
V: TRBV30
CDR3: CAWSLGLAGGLGEFF
DNA: TGTGCCTGGAGTCTAGGACTAGCGGGAGGGTTAGGAGAGTTCTTC

D: .
size: .
J: TRBJ2-5
length: 16
V: TRBV9
CDR3: CASSSQGRRYQETQYF
DNA: TGTGCCAGCAGCTCTCAGGGGCGCAGGTACCAAGAGACCCAGTACTTC

D: .
size: few
J: TRBJ1-2
length: 15
V: TRBV15
CDR3: CATSLGPGGDYGYTF
DNA: TGTGCCACCAGCTTAGGACCCGGCGGAGACTATGGCTACACCTTC

D: .
size: .
J: TRBJ1-4
length: 15
V: TRBV2
CDR3: CASSGRETKGEKLFF
DNA: TGTGCCAGCAGTGGGAGGGAAACCAAAGGTGAAAAACTGTTTTTT

D: TRBD1
size: .
J: TRBJ1-2
length: 14
V: TRBV7-2
CDR3: CASSSDRGGYGYTF
DNA: TGTGCCAGCAGCTCGGACAGGGGCGGATATGGCTACACCTTC

D: TRBD2
size: .
J: TRBJ2-3
length: 16
V: TRBV6-5
CDR3: CASSYSNGRAGNTQYF
DNA: TGTGCCAGCAGTTACTCGAACGGGAGGGCCGGAAATACGCAGTATTTT

D: .
size: .
J: TRBJ1-1
length: 13
V: TRBV6-5
CDR3: CASSYNQNTEAFF
DNA: TGTGCCAGCAGTTACAACCAGAACACTGAAGCTTTCTTT

D: .
size: .
J: TRBJ2-7
length: 16
V: TRBV24-1
CDR3: CATSDSAEKGAYEQYF
DNA: TGTGCCACCAGTGATTCGGCGGAAAAGGGGGCCTACGAGCAGTACTTC

D: .
size: .
J: TRBJ2-2
length: 17
V: TRBV7-9
CDR3: CASSSQGHRVGTGELFF
DNA: TGTGCCAGCAGCTCTCAGGGGCACAGGGTCGGCACCGGGGAGCTGTTTTTT

D: TRBD1
size: .
J: TRBJ2-1
length: 14
V: TRBV6-4
CDR3: CASSKDRGLNEQFF
DNA: TGTGCCAGCAGCAAGGACAGGGGTTTGAATGAGCAGTTCTTC

D: .
size: .
J: TRBJ1-2
length: 14
V: TRBV5-1
CDR3: CASSFGNFNYGYTF
DNA: TGCGCCAGCAGCTTCGGGAATTTTAACTATGGCTACACCTTC

D: .
size: .
J: TRBJ2-7
length: 18
V: TRBV6-2/TRBV6-3
CDR3: CASSYSMLEGIRSYEQYF
DNA: TGTGCCAGCAGTTACTCGATGTTGGAGGGTATCAGGTCCTACGAGCAGTACTTC

D: .
size: .
J: TRBJ2-3
length: 16
V: TRBV7-3
CDR3: CASSPAPGAGTDTQYF
DNA: TGTGCCAGCAGCCCCGCGCCCGGGGCCGGCACAGATACGCAGTATTTT